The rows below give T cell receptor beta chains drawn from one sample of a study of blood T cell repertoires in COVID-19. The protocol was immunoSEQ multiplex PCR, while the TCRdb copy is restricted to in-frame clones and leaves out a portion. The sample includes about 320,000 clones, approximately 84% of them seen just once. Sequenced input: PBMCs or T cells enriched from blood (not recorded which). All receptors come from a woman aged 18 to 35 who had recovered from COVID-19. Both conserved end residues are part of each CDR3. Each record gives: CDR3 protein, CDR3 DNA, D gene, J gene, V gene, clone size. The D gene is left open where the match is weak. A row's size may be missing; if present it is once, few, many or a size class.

cdr3_aa: CAISHTGVETQYF; cdr3_nt: TGTGCCATCTCACATACGGGAGTAGAGACCCAGTACTTC; d_call: NA; j_call: TRBJ2-5; v_call: TRBV10-3; clone_size: NA
cdr3_aa: CASKGQGGANYGYTF; cdr3_nt: TGTGCCAGTAAAGGACAGGGGGGAGCTAACTATGGCTACACCTTC; d_call: TRBD1; j_call: TRBJ1-2; v_call: TRBV19; clone_size: NA
cdr3_aa: CASSLYVAGELETQYF; cdr3_nt: TGTGCCAGCAGCTTATATGTAGCGGGAGAGTTAGAGACCCAGTACTTC; d_call: TRBD2; j_call: TRBJ2-5; v_call: TRBV5-6; clone_size: NA
cdr3_aa: CAIRKGQAPYEQYF; cdr3_nt: TGTGCCATCAGGAAGGGACAGGCCCCCTACGAGCAGTACTTC; d_call: TRBD1; j_call: TRBJ2-7; v_call: TRBV10-3; clone_size: once
cdr3_aa: CASSGGGQGDYGYTF; cdr3_nt: TGTGCCAGCAGCGGGGGGGGACAGGGCGACTATGGCTACACCTTC; d_call: NA; j_call: TRBJ1-2; v_call: TRBV21-1; clone_size: few
cdr3_aa: CASSPGDGSTEAFF; cdr3_nt: TGTGCCAGCAGTCCCGGGGACGGGAGCACTGAAGCTTTCTTT; d_call: NA; j_call: TRBJ1-1; v_call: TRBV7-3; clone_size: NA
cdr3_aa: CASSSRHQGGVRNQPQHF; cdr3_nt: TGTGCCAGCAGCTCGCGGCATCAAGGGGGGGTACGCAATCAGCCCCAGCATTTT; d_call: NA; j_call: TRBJ1-5; v_call: TRBV13; clone_size: NA
cdr3_aa: CASSLKTSGRSGTGELFF; cdr3_nt: TGCGCCAGCAGTCTGAAAACTAGCGGGAGATCGGGTACCGGGGAGCTGTTTTTT; d_call: TRBD2; j_call: TRBJ2-2; v_call: TRBV4-1; clone_size: NA
cdr3_aa: CASRTGGRQPQHF; cdr3_nt: TGTGCCAGCCGGACAGGGGGCAGGCAGCCCCAGCATTTT; d_call: TRBD1; j_call: TRBJ1-5; v_call: TRBV28; clone_size: NA
cdr3_aa: CASNNRGRTEAFF; cdr3_nt: TGTGCCAGCAATAACAGGGGGCGAACTGAAGCTTTCTTT; d_call: TRBD1; j_call: TRBJ1-1; v_call: TRBV2; clone_size: few
cdr3_aa: CASSFAPLAGVYNEQFF; cdr3_nt: TGCGCCAGCAGCTTTGCACCACTAGCGGGGGTGTACAATGAGCAGTTCTTC; d_call: TRBD2; j_call: TRBJ2-1; v_call: TRBV5-1; clone_size: NA
cdr3_aa: CASSARTSGTFTDTQYF; cdr3_nt: TGCGCCAGCAGCGCCCGGACTAGCGGGACCTTCACAGATACGCAGTATTTT; d_call: TRBD2; j_call: TRBJ2-3; v_call: TRBV5-1; clone_size: NA
cdr3_aa: CASTWRTNQETQYF; cdr3_nt: TGTGCCAGCACCTGGAGGACGAATCAAGAGACCCAGTACTTC; d_call: NA; j_call: TRBJ2-5; v_call: TRBV2; clone_size: NA
cdr3_aa: CASSSWTGPGYTF; cdr3_nt: TGTGCCAGCAGCTCCTGGACAGGGCCTGGCTACACCTTC; d_call: TRBD1; j_call: TRBJ1-2; v_call: TRBV7-9; clone_size: NA
cdr3_aa: CASSYINRPSRGYTF; cdr3_nt: TGTGCCAGCAGTTACATCAATCGGCCCTCGAGGGGCTACACCTTC; d_call: NA; j_call: TRBJ1-2; v_call: TRBV6-5; clone_size: NA
cdr3_aa: CARPRVGSSNTEAFF; cdr3_nt: TGTGCCAGACCGCGAGTTGGGAGTTCGAACACTGAAGCTTTCTTT; d_call: NA; j_call: TRBJ1-1; v_call: TRBV28; clone_size: NA
cdr3_aa: CASSLGAGSYGYTF; cdr3_nt: TGTGCCAGCAGCTTAGGGGCGGGGAGCTATGGCTACACCTTC; d_call: NA; j_call: TRBJ1-2; v_call: TRBV7-8; clone_size: NA
cdr3_aa: CASNSLGTAGNTIYF; cdr3_nt: TGTGCCAGCAACTCACTCGGGACAGCCGGAAACACCATATATTTT; d_call: TRBD1; j_call: TRBJ1-3; v_call: TRBV3-1/TRBV3-2; clone_size: few
cdr3_aa: CASSTRDTNTEAFF; cdr3_nt: TGTGCCAGTAGTACCCGGGACACGAACACTGAAGCTTTCTTT; d_call: NA; j_call: TRBJ1-1; v_call: TRBV19; clone_size: NA
cdr3_aa: CATRTDSNGELFF; cdr3_nt: TGTGCCACCCGGACAGATTCGAACGGGGAGCTGTTTTTT; d_call: NA; j_call: TRBJ2-2; v_call: TRBV19; clone_size: NA
cdr3_aa: CASSNGYSGSAYEQYF; cdr3_nt: TGTGCCAGCAGCAATGGGTATAGCGGGAGTGCCTACGAGCAGTACTTC; d_call: NA; j_call: TRBJ2-7; v_call: TRBV21-1; clone_size: NA
cdr3_aa: CATSDLTDGYTF; cdr3_nt: TGTGCCACCAGTGATCTAACCGATGGCTACACCTTC; d_call: NA; j_call: TRBJ1-2; v_call: TRBV24-1; clone_size: NA
cdr3_aa: CASSIGGGWDTEAFF; cdr3_nt: TGTGCCAGTAGTATAGGGGGGGGCTGGGACACTGAAGCTTTCTTT; d_call: NA; j_call: TRBJ1-1; v_call: TRBV19; clone_size: NA
cdr3_aa: CASTYSGGAYNEQFF; cdr3_nt: TGTGCCAGCACCTATAGCGGGGGGGCGTACAATGAGCAGTTCTTC; d_call: TRBD2; j_call: TRBJ2-1; v_call: TRBV7-2; clone_size: NA
cdr3_aa: CASSPGQGALGYTF; cdr3_nt: TGCGCCAGCAGCCCGGGACAGGGGGCGCTTGGCTACACCTTC; d_call: TRBD1; j_call: TRBJ1-2; v_call: TRBV5-1; clone_size: NA
cdr3_aa: CASSLSNYEQYF; cdr3_nt: TGTGCCAGCAGTCTAAGCAACTACGAGCAGTACTTC; d_call: NA; j_call: TRBJ2-7; v_call: TRBV28; clone_size: NA
cdr3_aa: CASSMKRREGNEQFF; cdr3_nt: TGTGCCAGTAGTATGAAGAGGCGGGAGGGCAATGAGCAGTTCTTC; d_call: TRBD2; j_call: TRBJ2-1; v_call: TRBV19; clone_size: NA
cdr3_aa: CAWNREGIEQFF; cdr3_nt: TGTGCCTGGAATCGGGAAGGGATTGAGCAGTTCTTC; d_call: NA; j_call: TRBJ2-1; v_call: TRBV30; clone_size: NA
cdr3_aa: CASSLPTSGYEQFF; cdr3_nt: TGTGCCAGCAGCTTGCCCACCTCAGGGTATGAGCAGTTCTTC; d_call: NA; j_call: TRBJ2-1; v_call: TRBV5-5; clone_size: NA
cdr3_aa: CASSYSGRENSPLHF; cdr3_nt: TGTGCCAGCAGTTATAGCGGCAGGGAGAATTCACCCCTCCACTTT; d_call: NA; j_call: TRBJ1-6; v_call: TRBV6-2/TRBV6-3; clone_size: NA
cdr3_aa: CASSESRGLSPLHF; cdr3_nt: TGCGCCAGCAGTGAGTCGAGAGGGCTCTCACCCCTCCACTTT; d_call: NA; j_call: TRBJ1-6; v_call: TRBV10-1; clone_size: NA
cdr3_aa: CASSSGTGGEETQYF; cdr3_nt: TGCGCCAGCAGCTCAGGGACAGGGGGGGAAGAGACCCAGTACTTC; d_call: TRBD1; j_call: TRBJ2-5; v_call: TRBV5-1; clone_size: NA
cdr3_aa: CASLAGGGGEAFF; cdr3_nt: TGTGCCAGCCTGGCAGGGGGAGGTGGTGAAGCTTTCTTT; d_call: TRBD1; j_call: TRBJ1-1; v_call: TRBV6-6; clone_size: once
cdr3_aa: CASSVRRYQGKNEKLFF; cdr3_nt: TGTGCCAGCAGTGTCCGTCGATATCAGGGGAAGAATGAAAAACTGTTTTTT; d_call: NA; j_call: TRBJ1-4; v_call: TRBV25-1; clone_size: NA
cdr3_aa: CASSTGTGGGELFF; cdr3_nt: TGTGCCAGCAGCACCGGGACAGGGGGCGGGGAGCTGTTTTTT; d_call: TRBD1; j_call: TRBJ2-2; v_call: TRBV9; clone_size: once
cdr3_aa: CASSPRLAGGQTDTQYF; cdr3_nt: TGTGCCAGCAGCCCTAGACTAGCGGGGGGGCAAACAGATACGCAGTATTTT; d_call: TRBD2; j_call: TRBJ2-3; v_call: TRBV3-1/TRBV3-2; clone_size: NA
cdr3_aa: CASQTGAEQYF; cdr3_nt: TGTGCCAGCCAGACAGGGGCCGAGCAGTACTTC; d_call: TRBD1; j_call: TRBJ2-7; v_call: TRBV5-6; clone_size: NA